This is a list of T cell receptor beta chains from one sample in a study of T cells in Graves' hyperthyroidism and ophthalmopathy. TCRdb redid the calling of the multiplex PCR reads with MiXCR, one entry per CDR3 protein. The repertoire includes about 58,000 distinct CDR3 sequences, roughly 49% of them detected once, and around an eighth sits in the top ten. The sequenced material came from blood. The receptor set was obtained from a woman aged 25-40 years with Graves' ophthalmopathy. Each CDR3 is given with its conserved first and last residue. A D gene is named only where the DNA matches it firmly. Size is stated for part of the rows, as once, few or many counts, or as a class when the clone is expanded.

clone_size j_call v_call d_call cdr3_nt cdr3_aa
. TRBJ2-2 TRBV19 . TGTGCCAGTACTAAAGGCCCAGCCTCCGGTGAGCTGTTTTTT CASTKGPASGELFF
. TRBJ1-4 TRBV19 . TGTGCCAGTAGTATAGGGGCTATCACGCGAGAAAAACTGTTTTTT CASSIGAITREKLFF
. TRBJ1-3 TRBV29-1 . TGCAGCGTTGAAGTGCAGGCTGGAAACACCATATATTTT CSVEVQAGNTIYF
many TRBJ2-5 TRBV28 TRBD1 TGTGCCAGCAGTCCCTTGACAGGGGGGCTGGAGACCCAGTACTTC CASSPLTGGLETQYF
. TRBJ2-2 TRBV5-6 TRBD2 TGTGCCAGCAGCCAGCTAGCGGCCCTGGGGGAGCTGTTTTTT CASSQLAALGELFF
. TRBJ1-5 TRBV28 . TGTGCCAGCAGTTTTGATACGGGATTCGATCAGCCCCAGCATTTT CASSFDTGFDQPQHF
many TRBJ2-2 TRBV7-3 . TGTGCCAGCAGCTTAAACGGGGGGAACACCGGGGAGCTGTTTTTT CASSLNGGNTGELFF
many TRBJ1-2 TRBV7-2 . TGTGCCAGCAGCTTAGCTTCAAGCATTAACTATGGCTACACCTTC CASSLASSINYGYTF
. TRBJ2-2 TRBV20-1 TRBD2 TGCAGTGCTAGTAGGACTAGCGGGAGGGCCGGGGAGCTGTTTTTT CSASRTSGRAGELFF
many TRBJ1-5 TRBV4-1 . TGCGCCAGCAGCCAAGAGGGGAGCGGCAATCAGCCCCAGCATTTT CASSQEGSGNQPQHF
many TRBJ2-7 TRBV6-5 . TGTGCCAGCACACTGACCCCTGGAAACTACGAGCAGTACTTC CASTLTPGNYEQYF
few TRBJ2-5 TRBV7-9 TRBD2 TGTGCCAGCAGCTTAGCCGGACTAGCGGGAGGTGGGGAGACCCAGTACTTC CASSLAGLAGGGETQYF
. TRBJ1-1 TRBV20-1 . TGCAGTGCTAGAGATCGAGCACGGGATGCTTTCTTT CSARDRARDAFF
. TRBJ2-5 TRBV28 . TGTGCCAGCAGTCTACCCGGGACATACCAAGGGACCCAGTACTTC CASSLPGTYQGTQYF
few TRBJ1-2 TRBV3-1 . TGTGCCAGCAGCCCCTCCCTTGCGGGTGGCTACACCTTC CASSPSLAGGYTF
many TRBJ1-6 TRBV11-2 . TGTGCCAGCACCTTAGGGGGGGCGAAGAATTCACCCCTCCACTTT CASTLGGAKNSPLHF
. TRBJ2-5 TRBV24-1 . TGTGCCACCAGTGTAGGCGGTGCGCAAGAGACCCAGTACTTC CATSVGGAQETQYF
. TRBJ2-5 TRBV7-2 . TGTGCTAGCAGCCAAGAGCTCCGTAGCAATCAGCCCCAGTACTTC CASSQELRSNQPQYF
many TRBJ1-5 TRBV2 TRBD1 TGTGCCAGCAGAACCGGGACAGGGGGCGATCAGCCCCAGCATTTT CASRTGTGGDQPQHF
many TRBJ2-5 TRBV11-2 . TGTGCCAGCAGCTTAGGTGGAGGAATGGGCCGGACCCAGTACTTC CASSLGGGMGRTQYF
. TRBJ2-2 TRBV28 TRBD2 TGTGCCAGCAGTTTGGGACTGGGACTAGCGGGTGGAGAGAACACCGGGGAGCTGTTTTTT CASSLGLGLAGGENTGELFF
. TRBJ1-4 TRBV9 . TGTGCCAGCAGCAAGGGACTACCCAATTCCTACGATGAAAAACTGTTTTTT CASSKGLPNSYDEKLFF
many TRBJ1-1 TRBV7-9 TRBD1 TGTGCCAGCAGCATGGGACAGTCGGAAGCTGAAGCTTTCTTT CASSMGQSEAEAFF
. TRBJ2-7 TRBV5-5 TRBD1 TGTGCCAGCAGCTTGGGGGACAGGGGCTACGAGCAGTACTTC CASSLGDRGYEQYF
many TRBJ2-1 TRBV29-1 TRBD1 TGCAGCGTTGAAGGACAGGGGGGAGTGAATGAGCAGTTCTTC CSVEGQGGVNEQFF
many TRBJ1-1 TRBV11-3 . TGTGCCAGCAGCTTAGGGGACACTGAAGCTTTCTTT CASSLGDTEAFF
. TRBJ2-1 TRBV24-1 . TGTGCCACCAGTGATTTCTCTGGTGAGCAGTTCTTC CATSDFSGEQFF
. TRBJ2-3 TRBV5-1 . TGCGCCAGCAGCTTGGAATGGGCTAGCACAGATACGCAGTATTTT CASSLEWASTDTQYF
. TRBJ2-7 TRBV20-1 . TGCAGTGCTAGAAAACATCCGGGATTAGCGATCTACGAGCAGTACTTC CSARKHPGLAIYEQYF
many TRBJ2-2 TRBV4-2 . TGTGCCAGCAGCCAAGGACAGTCGAACACCGGGGAGCTGTTTTTT CASSQGQSNTGELFF
many TRBJ2-5 TRBV20-1 . TGCAGTGCTAGAATTAGCCCAGGGTTTGAGGCCCAGTACTTC CSARISPGFEAQYF
. TRBJ1-4 TRBV11-3 . TGTGCCAGCAGCCACGACGGGATCTCAAAACTGTTTTTT CASSHDGISKLFF
many TRBJ2-5 TRBV5-1 . TGCGCCAGCAGCTACTCGGCGGCGGAGACCCAGTACTTC CASSYSAAETQYF
. TRBJ2-3 TRBV27 TRBD1 TGTGCCAGCAATTTGACAGGGTTAGATACGCAGTATTTT CASNLTGLDTQYF
. TRBJ1-5 TRBV10-2 . TGCGCCAGCAGTGAGCAGGGTAATCAGCCCCAGCATTTT CASSEQGNQPQHF
many TRBJ2-5 TRBV14 . TGTGCCAGCAGCCAAGGGGTCGTGACCCAGTACTTC CASSQGVVTQYF
. TRBJ2-3 TRBV20-1 . TGCAGTGCTAGAAGACTAGATCTCGATGAGCAGTATTTT CSARRLDLDEQYF
. TRBJ1-2 TRBV5-6 . TGTGCCAGCAGCTTGGTAGGTGCTAACTATGGCTACACCTTC CASSLVGANYGYTF
. TRBJ1-1 TRBV7-8 . TGTGCCAGCAGCCCGGGGGGGGCGCCTGCTTTCTTT CASSPGGAPAFF
many TRBJ1-1 TRBV12-3/TRBV12-4 . TGTGCCAGCAGTTTAGGGCGGATGAACACTGAAGCTTTCTTT CASSLGRMNTEAFF
many TRBJ1-3 TRBV4-1 . TGCGCCAGCAGCCAGTGGACAGCTGGAAACACCATATATTTT CASSQWTAGNTIYF
few TRBJ2-2 TRBV28 TRBD1 TGTGCCAGCAGTCCCCGGGACAGGTGGAACACCGGGGAGCTGTTTTTT CASSPRDRWNTGELFF
. TRBJ2-7 TRBV2 TRBD2 TGTGCCAGCAGTGTGGGGGATGGCGGGAGCCATTACGAGCAGTACTTC CASSVGDGGSHYEQYF
many TRBJ2-1 TRBV7-9 . TGTGCCAGCAGCTTAGGTATGGGCTCCTACAATGAGCAGTTCTTC CASSLGMGSYNEQFF
medium-sized TRBJ2-7 TRBV10-3 . TGTGCCATCAGTGCCCACTACGAGCAGTACTTC CAISAHYEQYF
many TRBJ2-1 TRBV12-3/TRBV12-4 . TGTGCCAGCAGATTTGACGCTGGAGATGAGCAGTTCTTC CASRFDAGDEQFF
many TRBJ1-5 TRBV2 . TGTGCCAGCAGTCAGTATAGCAATCAGCCCCAGCATTTT CASSQYSNQPQHF
many TRBJ2-5 TRBV20-1 TRBD2 TGCAGTGCTAGAGTTAGGGTTAGCGGGACCCCTGGGGAGACCCAGTACTTC CSARVRVSGTPGETQYF
. TRBJ1-2 TRBV28 . TGTGCCAGCAGTTTCATATGGAGGCCTAACTATGGCTACACCTTC CASSFIWRPNYGYTF
many TRBJ2-5 TRBV6-6 . TGTGCCAGCAGTTATTATTCCGGTCCAGGGCGAGGGATTGAGACCCAGTACTTC CASSYYSGPGRGIETQYF